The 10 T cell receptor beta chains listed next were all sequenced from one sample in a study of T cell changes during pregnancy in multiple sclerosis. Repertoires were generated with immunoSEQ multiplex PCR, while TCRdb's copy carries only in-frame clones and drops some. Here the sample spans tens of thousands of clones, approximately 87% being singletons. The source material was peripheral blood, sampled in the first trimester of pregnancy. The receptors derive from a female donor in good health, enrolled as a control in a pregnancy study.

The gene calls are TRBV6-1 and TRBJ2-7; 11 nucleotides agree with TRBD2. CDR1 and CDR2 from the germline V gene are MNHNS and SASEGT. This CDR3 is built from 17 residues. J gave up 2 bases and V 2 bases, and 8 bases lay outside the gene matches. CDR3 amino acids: CASSEFTSGSRPYEQYF. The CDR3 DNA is TGTGCCAGCAGTGAATTTACTAGCGGGAGTCGACCCTACGAGCAGTACTTC.

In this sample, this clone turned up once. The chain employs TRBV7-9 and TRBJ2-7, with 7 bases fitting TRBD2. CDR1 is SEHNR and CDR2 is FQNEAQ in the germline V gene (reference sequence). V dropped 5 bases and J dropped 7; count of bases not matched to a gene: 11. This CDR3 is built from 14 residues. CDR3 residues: CASSPKGRAGEQYF. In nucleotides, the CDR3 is TGTGCCAGCAGCCCAAAGGGGAGGGCTGGGGAGCAGTACTTC.

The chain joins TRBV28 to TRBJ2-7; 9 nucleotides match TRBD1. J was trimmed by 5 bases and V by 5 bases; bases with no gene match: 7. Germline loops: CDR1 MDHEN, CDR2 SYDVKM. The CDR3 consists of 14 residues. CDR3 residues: CASSLDRGSHEQYF. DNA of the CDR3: TGTGCCAGCAGTCTAGACAGGGGGTCCCACGAGCAGTACTTC.

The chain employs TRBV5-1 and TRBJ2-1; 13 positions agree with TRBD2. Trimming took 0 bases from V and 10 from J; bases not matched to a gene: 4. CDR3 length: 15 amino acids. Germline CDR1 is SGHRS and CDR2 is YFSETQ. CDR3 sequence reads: CASSLGLAGGREQFF. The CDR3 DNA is TGCGCCAGCAGCTTGGGACTAGCGGGAGGTCGGGAGCAGTTCTTC.

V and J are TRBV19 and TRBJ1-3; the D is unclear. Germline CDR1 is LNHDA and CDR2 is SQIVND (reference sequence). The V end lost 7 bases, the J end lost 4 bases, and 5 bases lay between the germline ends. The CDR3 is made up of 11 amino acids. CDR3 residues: CASTGGNTIYF. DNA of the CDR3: TGTGCCAGTACAGGCGGAAACACCATATATTTT.

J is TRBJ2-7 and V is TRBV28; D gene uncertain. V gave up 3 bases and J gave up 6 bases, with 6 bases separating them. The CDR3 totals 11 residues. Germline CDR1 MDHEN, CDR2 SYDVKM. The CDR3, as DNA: TGTGCCAGCAGTTTCTTGTCCGAGCAGTACTTC. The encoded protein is CASSFLSEQYF. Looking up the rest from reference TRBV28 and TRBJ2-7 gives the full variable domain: DVKVTQSSRYLVKRTGEKVFLECVQDMDHENMFWYRQDPGLGLRLIYFSYDVKMKEKGDIPEGYSVSREKKERFSLILESASTNQTSMYLCASSFLSEQYFGPGTRLTVT.

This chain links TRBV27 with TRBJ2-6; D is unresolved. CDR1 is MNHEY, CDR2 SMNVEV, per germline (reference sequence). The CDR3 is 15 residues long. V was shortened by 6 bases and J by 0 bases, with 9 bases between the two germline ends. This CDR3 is CASSLYSSGANVLTF. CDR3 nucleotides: TGTGCCAGCAGCCTATACAGCTCTGGGGCCAACGTCCTGACTTTC.

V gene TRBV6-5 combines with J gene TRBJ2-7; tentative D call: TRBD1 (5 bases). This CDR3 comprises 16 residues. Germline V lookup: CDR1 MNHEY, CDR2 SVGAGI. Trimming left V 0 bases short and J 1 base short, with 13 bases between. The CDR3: CASSYSMSAGSYEQYF. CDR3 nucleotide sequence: TGTGCCAGCAGTTACTCGATGTCGGCAGGGTCCTACGAGCAGTACTTC.

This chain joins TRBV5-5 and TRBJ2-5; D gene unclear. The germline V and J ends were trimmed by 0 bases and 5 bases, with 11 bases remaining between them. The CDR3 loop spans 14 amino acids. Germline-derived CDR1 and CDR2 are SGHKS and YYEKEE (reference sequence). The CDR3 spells CASSLELAVETQYF. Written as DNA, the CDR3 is TGTGCCAGCAGCTTGGAGTTGGCGGTGGAGACCCAGTACTTC.

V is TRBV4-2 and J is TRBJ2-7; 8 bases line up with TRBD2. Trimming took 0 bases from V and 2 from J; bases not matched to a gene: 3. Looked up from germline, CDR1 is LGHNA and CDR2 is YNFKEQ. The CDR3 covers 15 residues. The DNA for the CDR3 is TGTGCCAGCAGCCAAGATACTAGCGGAGCCTACGAGCAGTACTTC. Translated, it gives CASSQDTSGAYEQYF.